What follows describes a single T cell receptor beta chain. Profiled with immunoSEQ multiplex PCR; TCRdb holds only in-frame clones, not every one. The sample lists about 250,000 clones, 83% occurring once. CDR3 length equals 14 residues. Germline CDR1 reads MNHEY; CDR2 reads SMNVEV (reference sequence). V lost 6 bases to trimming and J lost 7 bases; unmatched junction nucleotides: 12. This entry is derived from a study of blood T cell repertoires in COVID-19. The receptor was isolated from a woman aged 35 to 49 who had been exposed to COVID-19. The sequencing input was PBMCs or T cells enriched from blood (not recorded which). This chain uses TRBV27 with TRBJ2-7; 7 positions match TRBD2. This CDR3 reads CASRPSGLSLEQYF. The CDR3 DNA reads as TGTGCCAGCAGGCCTAGCGGCCTCTCACTTGAGCAGTACTTC.